This T cell receptor (beta chain) was captured in a study of T cells after yellow fever vaccination. The germline CDR1 and CDR2 sequences are ENHRY and SYGVKD. The CDR3 totals 16 residues. Trimming removed 6 bases from V and 0 bases from J, with 12 bases in between. Study-level findings and limits: The study re-detected most primary-vaccination clones after the booster (under 97% CD4, 80% to 90% CD8).

By 5'RACE template switching, TCR cDNA was produced, with a universal primer site and UMIs added in the process. TCRdb re-derived calls from the 5' RACE reads in MiXCR, one entry per CDR3 protein. The sample holds under 300,000 distinct CDR3 sequences, 6.9% seen once. This clonotype came up a few times. What it recognizes is unknown. The chain links TRBV10-3 to TRBJ1-6; possibly TRBD1 for D (6 bases). This TCR derives from a man under 40 who received the YFV17D yellow fever vaccine. The sequences come from CD4+ T cells sorted from PBMCs, collected 15 days after the yellow fever booster vaccination. This CDR3 reads CAISKQGGSYNSPLHF. CDR3 sequence (DNA): TGTGCCATCAGCAAACAGGGTGGCTCCTATAATTCACCCCTCCACTTT.